This passage covers 17 T cell receptor beta chains from one sample sequenced in a study of OX40 agonist ivuxolimab in advanced cancers. Library preparation was by the immunoSEQ multiplex PCR assay. As stored in TCRdb, this immuneACCESS dataset retains in-frame rearrangements with V and J assigned. A fraction of the clones does not appear; measured against another copy, unresolved V genes explain less than half of the discrepancy, and the remainder lacks a known reason. For this sample there are 75,000 to 100,000 clones; less than 90% appear just once. The ten top clones hold more than 5.5% of the sample. The source was CD4+ or CD8+ T cells sorted from blood, collected in a trial of the OX40 agonist ivuxolimab. The receptors shown here come from an adult with an advanced solid tumor such as melanoma, head and neck, liver or kidney cancer.

This rearrangement joins TRBV14 to TRBJ2-7; D unclear. Trimming removed 8 bases at V and 2 bases at J, with 10 bases between. Germline V gene lookup returns CDR1 SGHDN and CDR2 FVKESK. The CDR3 runs to 12 residues. CDR3 bases: TGTGCCAGCTCCTATTTGCCCTACGAGCAGTACTTC. Translation gives CASSYLPYEQYF.

The rearrangement links TRBV5-6 to TRBJ1-1; D ambiguous. The CDR3 has 13 residues. Per germline, CDR1 SGHDT and CDR2 YYEEEE. V dropped 6 bases and J dropped 1 base, with 10 bases sitting between them. CDR3: CASTFGGNTEAFF. The CDR3 DNA reads TGTGCCAGCACCTTCGGAGGGAACACTGAAGCTTTCTTT.

In this sample, this clone turned up a few times. The chain links TRBV5-1 to TRBJ2-2; D ambiguous. Germline V gene data show CDR1 as SGHRS and CDR2 as YFSETQ. The V and J ends lost 0 bases and 2 bases respectively, with 8 bases between them. The CDR3 sequence is 15 residues long. The CDR3 loop is CASSLALVNTGELFF. For the CDR3, the DNA is TGCGCCAGCAGCTTGGCACTTGTCAACACCGGGGAGCTGTTTTTT. Full variable domain (outside the CDR3, taken from reference TRBV5-1 and TRBJ2-2): KAGVTQTPRYLIKTRGQQVTLSCSPISGHRSVSWYQQTPGQGLQFLFEYFSETQRNKGNFPGRFSGRQFSNSRSEMNVSTLELGDSALYLCASSLALVNTGELFFGEGSRLTVL.

The chain joins TRBV5-1 to TRBJ2-7; no clear D gene. The V and J ends lost 0 bases and 0 bases respectively, with 7 bases between them. There are 14 residues in the CDR3. Germline V CDR1 and CDR2: SGHRS, YFSETQ. Written as DNA, the CDR3 is TGCGCCAGCAGCTTGGAGGCCGTCTCCTACGAGCAGTACTTC. This sequence encodes CASSLEAVSYEQYF.

The J gene is TRBJ1-2, the V gene TRBV6-5; TRBD1 is a possible D gene (5 bases). V was pared by 3 bases and J by 3 bases, with 17 bases between. Germline-derived CDR1 and CDR2 are MNHEY and SVGAGI. This CDR3 region has 16 residues. The CDR3 coding sequence is TGTGCCAGCAGTTATTCGGGGGGGTATATGGACTATGGCTACACCTTC. Translation gives CASSYSGGYMDYGYTF.

The rearrangement uses TRBV5-4 and TRBJ1-4; D is uncertain. V dropped 0 bases and J dropped 3 bases, with 6 bases sitting between them. Germline loops: CDR1 SGHNT, CDR2 YYREEE (reference sequence). The CDR3 is made up of 14 amino acids. CDR3 region: CASSLGRANEKLFF. For the CDR3, the DNA is TGTGCCAGCAGCTTGGGTAGAGCTAATGAAAAACTGTTTTTT.

The chain links TRBV6-5 to TRBJ1-2, with D unclear. Germline V gene lookup returns CDR1 MNHEY and CDR2 SVGAGI. Between the trimmed V and J ends, which lost 0 bases and 4 bases, there was a span of 15 bases. The CDR3 length is 16 residues. In nucleotides, the CDR3 is TGTGCCAGCAGTTACTCGGTTGAGTCGATGGGCTATGGCTACACCTTC. Its protein product is CASSYSVESMGYGYTF.

Written as DNA, the CDR3 is TGTGCCCTAGGGTGGGACAGGCCTAACTATGGCTACACCTTC. Translation: CALGWDRPNYGYTF. V gene TRBV6-1 combines with J gene TRBJ1-2, with 8 bases that match TRBD1. The V gene's germline CDR1 is MNHNS and CDR2 SASEGT. The CDR3 is 14 amino acids. The V segment lost 11 bases and the J segment 0 bases; nucleotides outside the gene matches: 8.

This clone occurred once. The chain recombines TRBV18 with TRBJ1-1; TRBD1 aligns across 7 bases. CDR3 length: 15 amino acids. From germline, CDR1 is KGHSH and CDR2 LQKENI. V shed 3 bases, J shed 3 bases, and the junction held 7 bases outside the gene matches. This CDR3 is CASSPRDRLDTEAFF. In nucleotides, the CDR3 is TGTGCCAGCTCACCCAGGGACAGACTAGACACTGAAGCTTTCTTT.

DNA for the CDR3: TGTGCCAGCCAAGGCCAAGGAAGCGAGCAGTACTTC. This gives the protein CASQGQGSEQYF. This sequence joins TRBV28 and TRBJ2-7, with no clear D. Germline V gene sequence: CDR1 MDHEN, CDR2 SYDVKM. Trimming pared 8 bases from V and 6 bases from J, leaving 14 bases between. The CDR3 contains 12 residues.

The rearrangement links TRBV29-1 to TRBJ2-3; D not resolved. The V gene lost 2 bases and the J gene lost 0 bases, with 6 bases spanning the gap. This CDR3 spans 13 amino acids. The germline CDR1 and CDR2 sequences are SQVTM and ANQGSEA. The DNA for the CDR3 is TGCAGCGTTGAACTTTTGAGCACAGATACGCAGTATTTT. This gives the protein CSVELLSTDTQYF.

The chain is built from TRBV29-1 and TRBJ2-6; the D gene is possibly TRBD1 (6 bases). V was trimmed by 2 bases and J by 0 bases, leaving 17 bases between them. The CDR3 spans 18 residues. CDR1 and CDR2 (germline): SQVTM, ANQGSEA. CDR3 in amino acids: CSVEYAATGISGANVLTF. The CDR3 DNA sequence: TGCAGCGTTGAATATGCCGCGACAGGAATCTCTGGGGCCAACGTCCTGACTTTC.

The rearrangement uses TRBV6-1 and TRBJ1-6; TRBD1 matches 9 bases. The junction had 6 bases not matched to a gene; V was cut back by 6 bases and J by 6 bases. The V gene's germline CDR1 is MNHNS and CDR2 SASEGT. This CDR3 region has 15 residues. CDR3 DNA: TGTGCCAGCAGGACTGACAGGGGGATTAATTCACCCCTCCACTTT. Protein product: CASRTDRGINSPLHF.

As for this clone: Other DNA sequences in this specimen translate into the identical CDR3. This chain uses TRBV10-3 with TRBJ1-5; D is perhaps TRBD1 (5 bases). The CDR3 has 13 amino acids. V was pared by 4 bases and J by 4 bases, with 8 bases between. CDR1 ENHRY and CDR2 SYGVKD come from the germline V gene. The CDR3 loop reads CAISGQRNQPQHF. CDR3 sequence (DNA): TGTGCCATCAGTGGACAGAGAAATCAGCCCCAGCATTTT.

The chain uses TRBV7-2 and TRBJ2-3, with 8 bases fitting TRBD2. The V gene's germline CDR1 is SGHTA and CDR2 FQGNSA. This CDR3 comprises 16 residues. J gave up 1 base and V 4 bases, and 7 bases lay outside the gene matches. The CDR3 region has the DNA TGTGCCAGCAGCTCCGTCGTACTAGCGGGCACAGATACGCAGTATTTT. This sequence encodes CASSSVVLAGTDTQYF.

This clone showed up just a few times. This chain joins TRBV25-1 and TRBJ2-1; the D gene is possibly TRBD2 (6 bases). The CDR3 has 13 amino acids. The V gene lost 4 bases and the J gene lost 11 bases, with 15 bases spanning the gap. Germline V gene lookup returns CDR1 MGHDK and CDR2 SYGVNS. CDR3 protein: CASSGVPGRKQFF. CDR3 DNA: TGTGCCAGCAGTGGGGTCCCCGGGAGAAAGCAGTTCTTC.

The gene calls are TRBV5-6 and TRBJ2-3; D is perhaps TRBD1 (5 bases). Trimming took off 0 bases at V and 0 bases at J, with 11 bases between the two ends. CDR1 is SGHDT and CDR2 is YYEEEE in the germline V gene. This CDR3 region has 16 residues. CDR3 nucleotide sequence: TGTGCCAGCAGCTTGGCCGTCAGGGCTAGCACAGATACGCAGTATTTT. Its translation is CASSLAVRASTDTQYF. The whole variable domain, filled in from reference TRBV5-6 and TRBJ2-3, reads DAGVTQSPTHLIKTRGQQVTLRCSPKSGHDTVSWYQQALGQGPQFIFQYYEEEERQRGNFPDRFSGHQFPNYSSELNVNALLLGDSALYLCASSLAVRASTDTQYFGPGTRLTVL.